One and the same sample provided the 2 T cell receptor beta chains below, sequenced in a study of blood T cells in healthy people across ages. The authors ran a second PCR of about 7 to 11 cycles using a sample-barcoded 5' primer and a J-beta primer mix. TCRdb used MiXCR to reprocess the 5' RACE reads, holding one entry per CDR3 protein. This repertoire shows 1.5 million to 2 million distinct CDR3 sequences, about 28% found once; its top ten account for roughly 8.2%. Sequencing used blood. Source of these receptors: a woman aged 25-40 years in good health.

V is TRBV29-1 and J is TRBJ2-3; D is uncertain. The CDR3 runs 17 residues. Looked up from germline, CDR1 is SQVTM and CDR2 is ANQGSEA. Trimming removed 3 bases from V and 3 bases from J, with 22 bases in between. The chain's CDR3 is CSVDYGKIGKGTDTQYF. The CDR3 DNA reads TGCAGCGTTGATTATGGGAAAATCGGCAAAGGAACAGATACGCAGTATTTT.

This chain connects TRBV12-3 or TRBV12-4 to TRBJ1-1; TRBD1 aligns across 7 bases. V was clipped by 3 bases and J by 3 bases; unmatched bases: 4. CDR3 length: 14 residues. The CDR3 nucleotides read TGTGCCAGCAGTTTCTATACAGGGGACACTGAAGCTTTCTTT. Amino acid sequence: CASSFYTGDTEAFF.